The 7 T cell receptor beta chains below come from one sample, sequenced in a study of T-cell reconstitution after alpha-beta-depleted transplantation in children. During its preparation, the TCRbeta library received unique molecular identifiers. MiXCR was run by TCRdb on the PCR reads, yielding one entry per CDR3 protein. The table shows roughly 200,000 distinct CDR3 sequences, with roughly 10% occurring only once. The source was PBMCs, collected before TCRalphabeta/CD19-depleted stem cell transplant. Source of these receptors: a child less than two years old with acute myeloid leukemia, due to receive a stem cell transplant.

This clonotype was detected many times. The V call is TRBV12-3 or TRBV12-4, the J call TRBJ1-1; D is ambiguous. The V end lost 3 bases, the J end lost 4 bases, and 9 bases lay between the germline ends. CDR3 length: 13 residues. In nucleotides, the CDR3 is TGTGCCAGCAGTTTGAGGGAGGGCACTGAAGCTTTCTTT. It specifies CASSLREGTEAFF.

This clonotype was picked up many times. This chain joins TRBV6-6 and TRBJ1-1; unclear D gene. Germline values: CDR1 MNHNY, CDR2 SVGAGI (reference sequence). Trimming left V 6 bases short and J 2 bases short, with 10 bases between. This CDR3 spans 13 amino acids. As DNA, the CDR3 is TGTGCCAGCAGCCACCTGTTTAACACTGAAGCTTTCTTT. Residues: CASSHLFNTEAFF.

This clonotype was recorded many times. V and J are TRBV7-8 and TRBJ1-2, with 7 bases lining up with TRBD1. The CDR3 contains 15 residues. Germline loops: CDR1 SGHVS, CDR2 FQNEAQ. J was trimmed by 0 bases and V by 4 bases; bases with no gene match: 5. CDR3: CASSSRQGANYGYTF. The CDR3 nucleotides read TGTGCCAGCAGCTCGCGACAGGGAGCTAACTATGGCTACACCTTC.

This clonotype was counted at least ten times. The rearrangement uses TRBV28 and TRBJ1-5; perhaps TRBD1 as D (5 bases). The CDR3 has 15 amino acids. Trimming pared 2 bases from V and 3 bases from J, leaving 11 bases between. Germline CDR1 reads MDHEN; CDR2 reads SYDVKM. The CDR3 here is CASSLGQGINQPQHF. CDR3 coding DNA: TGTGCCAGCAGTTTAGGGCAGGGAATCAATCAGCCCCAGCATTTT.

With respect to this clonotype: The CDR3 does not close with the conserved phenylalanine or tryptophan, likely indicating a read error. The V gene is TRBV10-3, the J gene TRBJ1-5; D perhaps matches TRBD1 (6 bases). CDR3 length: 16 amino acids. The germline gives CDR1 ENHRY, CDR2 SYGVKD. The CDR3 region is CVISDTNRANSQPQHS. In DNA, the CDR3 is TGTGTCATCAGTGACACCAACAGGGCCAATAGTCAGCCCCAGCATTCT.

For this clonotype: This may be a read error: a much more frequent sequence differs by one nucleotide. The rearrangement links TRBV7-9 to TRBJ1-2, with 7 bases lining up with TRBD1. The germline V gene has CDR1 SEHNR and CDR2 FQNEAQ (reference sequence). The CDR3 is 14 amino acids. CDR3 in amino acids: CASSHTGEGYGYPF. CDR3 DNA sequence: TGTGCCAGCAGCCACACAGGGGAGGGCTATGGCTACCCCTTC.

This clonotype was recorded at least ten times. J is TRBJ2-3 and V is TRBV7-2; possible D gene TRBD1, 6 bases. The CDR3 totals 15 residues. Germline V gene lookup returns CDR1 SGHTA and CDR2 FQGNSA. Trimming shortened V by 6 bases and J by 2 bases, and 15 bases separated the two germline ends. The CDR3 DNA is TGTGCCAGCAGTCGGTCCGGACAGCACACAGATACGCAGTATTTT. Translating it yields CASSRSGQHTDTQYF.